The next 30 T cell receptor beta chains were all read from a single sample in a study of blood T cell repertoires in COVID-19. Produced via immunoSEQ multiplex PCR; TCRdb's table is partial and in-frame only. The table records around 300,000 clones, 85% of them present only once. Sequencing was performed on PBMCs or T cells enriched from blood (not recorded which). Source of these receptors: a woman aged 50 to 65 who had recovered from COVID-19.

The chain combines TRBV23-1 with TRBJ2-2; 7 nucleotides match TRBD2. TRBV23-1 is noted as an ORF with a role that remains uncertain. The V segment lost 4 bases and the J segment 0 bases; nucleotides outside the gene matches: 5. The CDR3 sequence is 16 residues long. The CDR3 DNA reads TGCGCCAGCAGTCCCCTAGCGGTTGCGAACACCGGGGAGCTGTTTTTT. Translating gives CASSPLAVANTGELFF.

The rearrangement joins TRBV19 to TRBJ1-6; weak D call: TRBD1 (5 bases). Germline CDR1 and CDR2: LNHDA and SQIVND (reference sequence). The CDR3 spans 16 residues. Trimming left V 1 base short and J 0 bases short, with 7 bases between. CDR3 residues: CASSIGGYSYNSPLHF. Here the CDR3 DNA reads TGTGCCAGTAGTATAGGGGGCTACTCCTATAATTCACCCCTCCACTTT.

The chain is built from TRBV9 and TRBJ1-4; a weak D match, TRBD1 (6 bases). The CDR3 runs 15 residues. The V end was cut by 3 bases, the J end by 4 bases, with 13 bases between. Germline V CDR1 and CDR2: SGDLS, YYNGEE. The CDR3 here is CASSAYGQSNEKLFF. CDR3 nucleotide sequence: TGTGCCAGCAGCGCCTATGGACAGAGTAATGAAAAACTGTTTTTT.

V and J are TRBV6-5 and TRBJ2-1, with D hard to call. The CDR3 has 13 amino acids. Germline V lookup: CDR1 MNHEY, CDR2 SVGAGI. Trimming took 2 bases from V and 6 from J, leaving 8 bases between them. In DNA form, the CDR3 reads TGTGCCAGCAGTTACCTTAGCAGCAATGAGCAGTTCTTC. It is translated as CASSYLSSNEQFF.

The V gene is TRBV2, the J gene TRBJ1-6; 10 bases match TRBD1. Germline CDR1 SNHLY, CDR2 FYNNEI. Trimming cost V 4 bases and J 9 bases; bases outside gene matches: 3. CDR3 size: 14 residues. CDR3 in amino acids: CASSARQGASPLHF. Written as DNA, the CDR3 is TGTGCCAGCAGTGCCCGACAGGGGGCTTCACCCCTCCACTTT.

The chain combines TRBV9 with TRBJ2-5, with 9 bases matching TRBD1. This CDR3 has 17 amino acids. V lost 4 bases and J lost 4; bases outside the gene matches: 14. CDR1 and CDR2 from the germline V gene are SGDLS and YYNGEE. The CDR3 here is CASSTRTDRGYGETQYF. CDR3 nucleotides: TGTGCCAGCAGCACGCGCACGGACAGGGGATATGGAGAGACCCAGTACTTC.

The chain carries TRBV24-1 and TRBJ1-1; D is unresolved. This CDR3 spans 15 amino acids. The V end was cut by 1 base, the J end by 2 bases, with 10 bases between. Germline CDR1 KGHDR, CDR2 SFDVKD. CDR3 coding DNA: TGTGCCACCAGTGATTTCGGAGGGCTCAACACTGAAGCTTTCTTT. It is translated as CATSDFGGLNTEAFF.

J is TRBJ2-3 and V is TRBV19; weak D call: TRBD1 (6 bases). The germline CDR1 and CDR2 sequences are LNHDA and SQIVND (reference sequence). Trimming removed 6 bases at V and 2 bases at J, with 18 bases between. CDR3 length equals 16 residues. The chain's CDR3 is CASSAHLGALTDTQYF. In DNA form, the CDR3 reads TGTGCCAGTAGCGCCCATCTGGGGGCCCTCACAGATACGCAGTATTTT.

The CDR3 protein is CASSFTGTEAFF. CDR3 DNA: TGTGCCAGCAGCTTTACGGGCACTGAAGCTTTCTTT. The chain uses TRBV5-6 and TRBJ1-1; D is unclear. This CDR3 contains 12 residues. CDR1 and CDR2 (germline): SGHDT, YYEEEE. The V and J ends lost 2 bases and 4 bases respectively, with 6 bases between them.

V gene TRBV4-2 combines with J gene TRBJ2-1; TRBD1 aligns across 8 bases. Germline assignment: CDR1 LGHNA and CDR2 YNFKEQ. The V segment lost 4 bases and the J segment 6 bases; nucleotides outside the gene matches: 8. CDR3 length: 15 amino acids. The DNA for the CDR3 is TGTGCCAGCAGCCGCCGCCAGGGGGCAGCCAATGAGCAGTTCTTC. Its protein is CASSRRQGAANEQFF.

The chain carries TRBV3-1 (or the pseudogene TRBV3-2) and TRBJ2-7, with D uncertain. The CDR3 loop spans 13 amino acids. Germline CDR1 LGHDT, CDR2 YNNKEL (reference sequence). V lost 4 bases, J lost 7 bases, and 14 bases lay in between. The CDR3 coding sequence is TGTGCCAGCAGCCCGCGGTCCCTTGGGGAGCAGTACTTC. Translation: CASSPRSLGEQYF.

The chain links TRBV19 to TRBJ1-1; unclear D gene. The germline CDR1 and CDR2 sequences are LNHDA and SQIVND (reference sequence). This CDR3 has 12 amino acids. Trimming left V 4 bases short and J 10 bases short, with 13 bases between. The CDR3 region has the DNA TGTGCCAGTAGTACCCCGGGAACCATAGCTTTCTTT. The encoded protein is CASSTPGTIAFF.

The rearrangement links TRBV28 to TRBJ2-7; perhaps TRBD2 as D (7 bases). The CDR3 has 14 residues. Per the germline V gene, CDR1 is MDHEN and CDR2 is SYDVKM. V lost 3 bases, J lost 5 bases, and 14 bases lay in between. The CDR3 nucleotides read TGTGCCAGCAGTTTCTGGGGGAGGGACAACGAGCAGTACTTC. Its translation: CASSFWGRDNEQYF.

This chain links TRBV21-1 with TRBJ1-3; the listed D gene, TRBD1, was not tested against the DNA. TRBV21-1 constitutes a pseudogene. The CDR3 has 15 amino acids. Written as DNA, the CDR3 is TGTGCCAGCAGCAAAGGGCCCCCCTCTGGAAACACCATATATTTT. Residues: CASSKGPPSGNTIYF.

The chain joins TRBV11-3 to TRBJ2-3, with a weak D call TRBD2 (6 bases). The V gene's germline CDR1 is SGHNT and CDR2 YENEEA. V was clipped by 5 bases and J by 4 bases, with 16 bases between them. The CDR3 runs to 15 residues. CDR3 coding DNA: TGTGCCAGCAGCCCCAGCGGCCGGAGGGCAGATACGCAGTATTTT. It translates to CASSPSGRRADTQYF.

This clone was counted a single time. The gene calls are TRBV7-9 and TRBJ2-7; 7 nucleotides agree with TRBD1. V lost 4 bases to trimming and J lost 6 bases; unmatched junction nucleotides: 12. The CDR3 runs 15 residues. The germline V gene has CDR1 SEHNR and CDR2 FQNEAQ (reference sequence). The CDR3 sequence is CASSSIIAKGAEQYF. CDR3 bases: TGTGCCAGCAGCTCGATTATTGCCAAGGGGGCCGAGCAGTACTTC.

As DNA, the CDR3 is TGTGCCAGCAGCCAAAGTGGGGGGGGAGCCTACAATGAGCAGTTCTTC. Its protein product is CASSQSGGGAYNEQFF. The rearrangement uses TRBV4-2 and TRBJ2-1; 7 nucleotides match TRBD2. This CDR3 contains 16 residues. Germline V gene data show CDR1 as LGHNA and CDR2 as YNFKEQ. The junction had 6 bases not matched to a gene; V was cut back by 2 bases and J by 2 bases.

The chain recombines TRBV7-9 with TRBJ1-5; D ambiguous. Germline CDR1 reads SEHNR; CDR2 reads FQNEAQ (reference sequence). Deletions cut 3 bases from V and 6 bases from J, with 12 bases between. CDR3 length equals 14 residues. This chain's CDR3 is CASSFEGLSQPQHF. The CDR3 DNA follows: TGTGCCAGCAGCTTCGAGGGTCTCAGTCAGCCCCAGCATTTT.

The chain couples TRBV9 to TRBJ2-3; possible D gene TRBD2, 5 bases. The CDR3 consists of 15 residues. The germline gives CDR1 SGDLS, CDR2 YYNGEE. V was shortened by 3 bases and J by 2 bases, with 13 bases between the two germline ends. The CDR3 spells CASSATGLITDTQYF. The CDR3 coding sequence is TGTGCCAGCAGCGCCACCGGACTGATCACAGATACGCAGTATTTT.

The CDR3 loop is CAWHGTGVGGYTF. CDR3 sequence (DNA): TGTGCCTGGCATGGGACAGGGGTAGGTGGCTACACCTTC. This sequence joins TRBV30 and TRBJ1-2, with 10 bases aligning to TRBD1. Germline V gene sequence: CDR1 GTSNPN, CDR2 SVGIG (reference sequence). This CDR3 is built from 13 residues. V gave up 5 bases and J gave up 7 bases; unmatched junction bases: 7. Full variable domain (rest looked up from reference TRBV30 and TRBJ1-2): SQTIHQWPATLVQPVGSPLSLECTVEGTSNPNLYWYRQAAGRGLQLLFYSVGIGQISSEVPQNLSASRPQDRQFILSSKKLLLSDSGFYLCAWHGTGVGGYTFGSGTRLTVV.

The V gene is TRBV28, the J gene TRBJ1-2; no definite D call. V lost 6 bases and J lost 2, with 13 bases in between. Germline CDR1 reads MDHEN; CDR2 reads SYDVKM. This CDR3 region has 14 residues. The CDR3 nucleotides read TGTGCCAGCAGCACATCGCTGCAGAACTATGGCTACACCTTC. This gives the protein CASSTSLQNYGYTF.

The chain recombines TRBV5-6 with TRBJ2-1, with D maybe TRBD1 (5 bases). Germline CDR1 is SGHDT and CDR2 is YYEEEE. V lost 4 bases to trimming and J lost 3 bases, with 14 bases between them. This CDR3 is built from 15 residues. The CDR3 sequence: CASSDSPMIYNEQFF. The DNA for the CDR3 is TGTGCCAGCAGCGACAGCCCTATGATCTACAATGAGCAGTTCTTC.

The rearrangement joins TRBV27 to TRBJ2-5, with 8 nucleotides matching TRBD2. Trimming took 6 bases from V and 1 from J; bases not matched to a gene: 7. This CDR3 has 15 amino acids. Germline V gene lookup returns CDR1 MNHEY and CDR2 SMNVEV (reference sequence). The DNA for the CDR3 is TGTGCCAGCAGAAGAGCGGGAGTTGGCCAAGAGACCCAGTACTTC. It yields the protein CASRRAGVGQETQYF.

The chain uses TRBV5-8 and TRBJ2-3; 9 positions match TRBD2. J was trimmed by 2 bases and V by 1 base; bases with no gene match: 8. The CDR3 totals 17 residues. Germline V gene data show CDR1 as SGHTS and CDR2 as YDEGEE. CDR3 sequence reads: CASSLLAGFATTDTQYF. CDR3 DNA sequence: TGTGCCAGCAGCTTGCTAGCGGGATTTGCAACCACAGATACGCAGTATTTT.

This chain joins TRBV11-2 and TRBJ1-1, with D perhaps TRBD1 (6 bases). The CDR3 has 15 residues. Germline V CDR1 and CDR2: SGHAT, FQNNGV. V gave up 3 bases and J gave up 5 bases, with 16 bases separating them. CDR3 amino acids: CASSFATGMETEAFF. The CDR3 DNA reads as TGTGCCAGCAGCTTCGCCACAGGGATGGAGACTGAAGCTTTCTTT.

The chain couples TRBV29-1 to TRBJ2-6; 9 bases map to TRBD1. The CDR3 length is 17 residues. Germline CDR1 reads SQVTM; CDR2 reads ANQGSEA. V dropped 5 bases and J dropped 2; count of bases not matched to a gene: 10. The CDR3 protein is CSVLRRGQGTGANVLTF. DNA for the CDR3: TGCAGCGTTTTGCGTCGGGGACAGGGAACTGGGGCCAACGTCCTGACTTTC.

The CDR3 DNA reads TGTGCCACCGGGACAGGGCAGGGCGCTGAAGCTTTCTTT. Amino acids: CATGTGQGAEAFF. The chain employs TRBV2 and TRBJ1-1, with 9 bases identical to TRBD1. The CDR3 length is 13 residues. V dropped 10 bases and J dropped 6; count of bases not matched to a gene: 9. Germline V gene lookup returns CDR1 SNHLY and CDR2 FYNNEI.

The V call is TRBV4-1, the J call TRBJ1-2, with no clear D. This CDR3 contains 13 residues. V lost 6 bases to trimming and J lost 6 bases, with 14 bases between them. The germline V gene encodes CDR1 MGHRA and CDR2 YSYEKL. The DNA for the CDR3 is TGCGCCAGCAGACATGGACTCGGAAATGGCTACACCTTC. It encodes CASRHGLGNGYTF.

The V call is TRBV5-5, the J call TRBJ2-6, with D unresolved. The V and J ends lost 2 bases and 0 bases respectively, with 12 bases between them. The CDR3 loop spans 17 amino acids. Germline lookup yields CDR1 SGHKS and CDR2 YYEKEE (reference sequence). DNA of the CDR3: TGTGCCAGCAGCTTTCCCCTCATGAGCTCTGGGGCCAACGTCCTGACTTTC. Protein sequence: CASSFPLMSSGANVLTF.

This sequence joins TRBV11-3 and TRBJ2-7; TRBD2 matches 7 bases. The CDR3 covers 16 residues. J lost 7 bases, V lost 5 bases, and 17 bases had no gene match. CDR1 is SGHNT and CDR2 is YENEEA in the germline V gene. As DNA, the CDR3 is TGTGCCAGCAGCGCCACCCACACTAGCGTCCCCGGGGAGCAGTACTTC. It encodes CASSATHTSVPGEQYF.